This TCR beta chain was sequenced during a study of T-cell reconstitution after alpha-beta-depleted transplantation in children. General study results and limits: Approximately two months post-transplant, alpha-beta T cells reportedly originated from several hundred expanded graft clones. Newly generated T cells supplied most T-cell counts and diversity one year post-transplant. Some patients' high day-60 TCRbeta diversity was traced to surviving recipient T cells and thymic progenitors.

Unique molecular identifiers were used in preparing the TCRbeta library. TCRdb reprocessed the PCR reads via MiXCR and lists one record per CDR3 protein. The sample contains around 250,000 distinct CDR3 sequences, around 8% of which appear only once. Germline assignment: CDR1 SGHDN and CDR2 FVKESK. Trimming removed 1 base at V and 4 bases at J, with 7 bases between. The CDR3 spans 13 residues. This clonotype has at least ten counts. Its antigen is still unknown. The clonotype originates from a male patient aged 10 to 17 who had a stem cell transplant for acute lymphoblastic leukemia, so the T cells may come from the graft donor. V gene TRBV14 combines with J gene TRBJ1-1; D gene uncertain. Material: PBMCs, mostly from graft donor cells, obtained 180 days after TCRalphabeta/CD19-depleted stem cell transplant. CDR3 in DNA: TGTGCCAGCAGCCAAGCCCGAACCACTGAAGCTTTCTTT. It codes for CASSQARTTEAFF. The full variable domain, completed using reference TRBV14 and TRBJ1-1, is EAGVTQFPSHSVIEKGQTVTLRCDPISGHDNLYWYRRVMGKEIKFLLHFVKESKQDESGMPNNRFLAERTGGTYSTLKVQPAELEDSGVYFCASSQARTTEAFFGQGTRLTVV.